This T cell receptor (beta chain) was documented in a study of metastatic and nonmetastatic thyroid tumors. Study-level information: Peripheral blood and tumor or nodule samples from malignant and benign thyroid patients were compared.

V was shortened by 2 bases and J by 2 bases, with 13 bases between the two germline ends. The CDR3 loop spans 14 amino acids. Germline lookup yields CDR1 GTSNPN and CDR2 SVGIG (reference sequence). TCRdb ran MiXCR on the PCR reads. This table has about 27,000 clones, approximately 16% appearing once. No treatment of any kind had been given to any patient before thyroid surgery. In its sample, this clone ranks as medium-sized (0.01 to 0.1%). What it binds is unknown. Points from the study as a whole: Malignant tumors reportedly showed significantly higher TCR beta diversity than benign nodules in both blood and tumor.

This clonotype was sampled from a male donor with papillary thyroid cancer or a benign thyroid nodule (not recorded which). Some clones in this sample may be carry-over from other donors' samples. The V and J genes are TRBV30 and TRBJ2-7; maybe TRBD2 (5 bases). The sample was blood. The CDR3 loop reads CAWSLRATTYEQYF. The CDR3 nucleotides are TGTGCCTGGAGTTTGCGGGCCACTACCTACGAGCAGTACTTC.